The 26 T cell receptor beta chains below come from one sample, sequenced in a study of cytomegalovirus exposure and HLA in healthy donors. Assay used: immunoSEQ multiplex PCR; TCRdb lists only in-frame clones, some missing. The top ten hold approximately 1.1% of the sample, which has roughly 220,000 clones, 75% to 95% seen once. The material sequenced was PBMCs. The receptors stem from a woman younger than 30 in good health and CMV-seronegative.

The chain recombines TRBV29-1 with TRBJ1-2; TRBD1 matches 9 bases. Germline V CDR1 and CDR2: SQVTM, ANQGSEA. The CDR3 covers 13 residues. Trimming took 7 bases from V and 8 from J; bases not matched to a gene: 11. The CDR3 is CSGMTGGGQGYTF. The DNA for the CDR3 is TGCAGCGGGATGACAGGGGGGGGGCAGGGCTACACCTTC.

The chain links TRBV19 to TRBJ1-1; 9 nucleotides align to TRBD1. Germline-derived CDR1 and CDR2 are LNHDA and SQIVND (reference sequence). This CDR3 spans 15 amino acids. Trimming cost V 5 bases and J 7 bases; bases outside gene matches: 11. The CDR3 spells CASSPGTGFGDEAFF. Written as DNA, the CDR3 is TGTGCCAGTAGTCCAGGGACAGGGTTCGGGGATGAAGCTTTCTTT.

The CDR3 sequence is CASSYGGNRETQYF. Here the CDR3 DNA reads TGTGCCAGCAGTTACGGGGGGAATAGGGAGACCCAGTACTTC. The chain uses TRBV6-6 and TRBJ2-5, with D possibly matching TRBD2 (6 bases). The CDR3 is 14 amino acids. Trimming cost V 2 bases and J 5 bases, with 12 bases left between them. Looked up from germline, CDR1 is MNHNY and CDR2 is SVGAGI (reference sequence).

The gene calls are TRBV6-5 and TRBJ2-7; D is unresolved. V was shortened by 0 bases and J by 2 bases, with 14 bases between the two germline ends. Germline CDR1 MNHEY, CDR2 SVGAGI. The CDR3 runs 16 residues. The CDR3 loop is CASSYSRSHAAYEQYF. CDR3 nucleotides: TGTGCCAGCAGTTACTCGAGAAGCCATGCGGCCTACGAGCAGTACTTC.

The CDR3 nucleotides are TGTGCCAGCAGACCCTCCGGGGGGCAGAATGGCTACACCTTC. This sequence encodes CASRPSGGQNGYTF. The V and J genes are TRBV11-2 and TRBJ1-2, with a tentative D call TRBD1 (6 bases). CDR3 length: 14 residues. Germline loops: CDR1 SGHAT, CDR2 FQNNGV. Trimming took off 6 bases at V and 6 bases at J, with 17 bases between the two ends.

This clone has only one observation. Here the CDR3 reads CASSPHRTGRRGAEAFF. The CDR3 DNA sequence: TGTGCCAGCAGCCCCCATCGGACCGGGAGGCGAGGCGCTGAAGCTTTCTTT. The rearrangement uses TRBV11-2 and TRBJ1-1, with D hard to call. Looked up from germline, CDR1 is SGHAT and CDR2 is FQNNGV. Trimming took off 5 bases at V and 6 bases at J, with 25 bases between the two ends. This CDR3 is built from 17 residues.

This clone occurred once. The V gene is TRBV7-2, the J gene TRBJ2-1, with D perhaps matching TRBD2 (5 bases). With 0 bases removed from V and 5 bases from J, the gap between germline ends came to 11 bases. The CDR3 consists of 15 residues. Germline V CDR1 and CDR2: SGHTA, FQGNSA. As DNA, the CDR3 is TGTGCCAGCAGCTTAGCTGGTGGGGAGAACAATGAGCAGTTCTTC. Translated, it gives CASSLAGGENNEQFF.

The genes are TRBV6-5 and TRBJ1-3; perhaps TRBD1 as D (6 bases). Trimming removed 0 bases from V and 8 bases from J, with 14 bases in between. The CDR3 covers 15 residues. Germline-derived CDR1 and CDR2 are MNHEY and SVGAGI. In DNA, the CDR3 is TGTGCCAGCAGTTACTCGAGGGGGGGCTCGGACACCATATATTTT. It encodes CASSYSRGGSDTIYF.

This clone was picked up one time. The J gene is TRBJ2-7, the V gene TRBV9; 10 positions agree with TRBD2. Germline trimming cut 10 bases from V and 7 bases from J; bases unmatched to any gene: 11. This CDR3 has 13 residues. Germline V gene data show CDR1 as SGDLS and CDR2 as YYNGEE. CDR3 DNA sequence: TGTGCCTCCGGGGCTAGCGGGAGACAGGAGCAGTACTTC. Amino acids: CASGASGRQEQYF.

The gene calls are TRBV6-4 and TRBJ1-1; D is undetermined. V gave up 4 bases and J gave up 6 bases, with 12 bases separating them. CDR1 and CDR2 (germline): MRHNA, SNTAGT. This CDR3 has 13 residues. CDR3 DNA: TGTGCCAGCAGTGTTATTGAGGGCGCTGAAGCTTTCTTT. It is translated as CASSVIEGAEAFF.

The V call is TRBV9, the J call TRBJ1-1; D unresolved. This CDR3 is 12 amino acids long. In germline, CDR1 is SGDLS, CDR2 YYNGEE. With 3 bases removed from V and 11 bases from J, the gap between germline ends came to 14 bases. CDR3 residues: CASSGDDNSAFF. DNA of the CDR3: TGTGCCAGCAGCGGAGACGACAACTCTGCTTTCTTT.

J is TRBJ2-1 and V is TRBV30; 10 bases align to TRBD2. J was trimmed by 9 bases and V by 2 bases; bases with no gene match: 10. This CDR3 contains 15 residues. CDR1 and CDR2 from the germline V gene are GTSNPN and SVGIG (reference sequence). The CDR3 protein is CAWSHGSGREGEQFF. Written as DNA, the CDR3 is TGTGCCTGGAGTCACGGGAGCGGGAGGGAGGGTGAGCAGTTCTTC.

This sequence joins TRBV29-1 and TRBJ2-1; no clear D gene. The CDR3 has 12 residues. Trimming took 1 base from V and 6 from J, leaving 7 bases between them. The germline gives CDR1 SQVTM, CDR2 ANQGSEA. CDR3 protein: CSVEARGNEQFF. The CDR3 bases are TGCAGCGTTGAAGCACGAGGCAATGAGCAGTTCTTC.

This rearrangement joins TRBV30 to TRBJ1-1; 9 bases map to TRBD1. Trimming at V came to 3 bases and at J to 0 bases, leaving 8 bases not matched to a gene. CDR1 is GTSNPN, CDR2 SVGIG, per germline (reference sequence). The CDR3 sequence is 16 residues long. The CDR3 sequence is CAWRADRGRMNTEAFF. CDR3 nucleotide sequence: TGTGCCTGGAGGGCGGACAGGGGAAGAATGAACACTGAAGCTTTCTTT.

The chain links TRBV5-6 to TRBJ2-3; TRBD1 matches 9 bases. The V and J ends lost 4 bases and 1 base, in that order; junction bases with no gene match: 7. The germline V gene has CDR1 SGHDT and CDR2 YYEEEE. This CDR3 region has 16 residues. CDR3 DNA sequence: TGTGCCAGCAGCGTCCTCCGGGACAGGGGCACAGATACGCAGTATTTT. This gives the protein CASSVLRDRGTDTQYF.

This chain connects TRBV27 to TRBJ1-2; D remains ambiguous. Between the trimmed V and J ends, which lost 2 bases and 6 bases, there was a span of 13 bases. Germline CDR1 is MNHEY and CDR2 is SMNVEV (reference sequence). The CDR3 loop spans 14 amino acids. The CDR3 nucleotides read TGTGCCAGCAGTTTAGTTGCCGGGGTTAATGGCTACACCTTC. Its protein is CASSLVAGVNGYTF.

The chain carries TRBV27 and TRBJ2-1; 7 bases match TRBD1. The germline CDR1 and CDR2 sequences are MNHEY and SMNVEV (reference sequence). V was pared by 3 bases and J by 4 bases, with 6 bases of the junction left unmatched. The CDR3 runs 15 residues. The CDR3 sequence is CASSFEQGFYNEQFF. The CDR3, as DNA: TGTGCCAGCAGTTTTGAACAGGGGTTTTACAATGAGCAGTTCTTC.

The V gene is TRBV29-1, the J gene TRBJ2-5; 8 nucleotides align to TRBD1. Germline trimming cut 5 bases from V and 4 bases from J; bases unmatched to any gene: 9. The CDR3 totals 14 residues. The germline gives CDR1 SQVTM, CDR2 ANQGSEA. The CDR3 coding sequence is TGCAGCGTTACAACCGGTGGACAGGGAGAGACCCAGTACTTC. Protein sequence: CSVTTGGQGETQYF.

This clone was recorded once. The gene calls are TRBV18 and TRBJ2-3; D possibly corresponds to TRBD2 (5 bases). This CDR3 is 16 amino acids long. The V and J ends lost 4 bases and 1 base respectively, with 15 bases between them. Germline loops: CDR1 KGHSH, CDR2 LQKENI. DNA for the CDR3: TGTGCCAGCTCACGCTCTCGTGGGAGTCGCACAGATACGCAGTATTTT. Protein product: CASSRSRGSRTDTQYF.

Here the CDR3 DNA reads TGTGCCAGCAGCCCCGGGACTTACCAAGAGACCCAGTACTTC. Residues: CASSPGTYQETQYF. The gene calls are TRBV5-6 and TRBJ2-5, with D possibly being TRBD2 (6 bases). Trimming pared 4 bases from V and 0 bases from J, leaving 10 bases between. The CDR3 runs to 14 residues. Germline loops: CDR1 SGHDT, CDR2 YYEEEE.

The chain joins TRBV6-5 to TRBJ1-3; tentative D call: TRBD1 (5 bases). This CDR3 is 14 amino acids long. V was cut by 2 bases and J by 4 bases, with 9 bases left in between. CDR1 is MNHEY, CDR2 SVGAGI, per germline. CDR3: CASSYTSGGNTIYF. In nucleotides, the CDR3 is TGTGCCAGCAGTTACACCTCAGGGGGAAACACCATATATTTT.

CDR3 in DNA: TGTGCCAGCAACCTAAAACAGGGGATGAACACTGAAGCTTTCTTT. Its protein product is CASNLKQGMNTEAFF. The chain combines TRBV5-4 with TRBJ1-1; the match to TRBD1 covers 7 bases. There are 15 residues in the CDR3. The J segment lost 0 bases and the V segment lost 6 bases, leaving 8 bases of the junction unmatched. Germline CDR1 is SGHNT and CDR2 is YYREEE (reference sequence).

The V and J genes are TRBV4-2 and TRBJ2-3; the D gene is possibly TRBD2 (5 bases). Germline CDR1 and CDR2: LGHNA and YNFKEQ. The V end lost 4 bases, the J end lost 6 bases, and 20 bases lay between the germline ends. The CDR3 consists of 16 residues. The CDR3 nucleotides are TGTGCCAGCAGCCTAGCTAGCCCCTCAGGCGCGGATACGCAGTATTTT. Protein: CASSLASPSGADTQYF.

As DNA, the CDR3 is TGTGCCAGCAGTGAAGAGGACAGGGGCCTGAACACTGAAGCTTTCTTT. Protein product: CASSEEDRGLNTEAFF. V is TRBV2 and J is TRBJ1-1; 9 bases align to TRBD1. The length of the CDR3 is 16 residues. J gave up 0 bases and V 1 base, and 3 bases lay outside the gene matches. CDR1 is SNHLY, CDR2 FYNNEI, per germline.

The gene calls are TRBV30 and TRBJ1-3; unclear D gene. Trimming pared 4 bases from V and 5 bases from J, leaving 12 bases between. This CDR3 spans 13 amino acids. Germline CDR1 GTSNPN, CDR2 SVGIG (reference sequence). CDR3 DNA sequence: TGTGCCTGGAACGCCAACATGCGAAACACCATATATTTT. Protein: CAWNANMRNTIYF.

The rearrangement links TRBV5-1 to TRBJ2-1; D is possibly TRBD1 (6 bases). CDR3 length: 13 amino acids. CDR1 SGHRS and CDR2 YFSETQ come from the germline V gene. The germline V and J ends were trimmed by 3 bases and 5 bases, with 9 bases remaining between them. The CDR3 region is CASSSRTDNEQFF. In nucleotides, the CDR3 is TGCGCCAGCAGCTCGAGGACAGACAATGAGCAGTTCTTC.